This TCR beta chain was documented in a study of CD8 T cells in Susac syndrome. Sequencing targeted TCR beta in blood CD8+ and CD4+ T cells. Relapsing-remitting disease, either stable or active, was present in the treatment-naive patients who were the multiple sclerosis controls. V lost 3 bases and J lost 5; bases outside the gene matches: 7. Germline V lookup: CDR1 MGHRA, CDR2 YSYEKL. The CDR3 length is 15 residues. Random hexamers were used to reverse transcribe the RNA input (roughly 0.5 to 1 ug). Amplification of the TCR beta CDR3 was carried out by immunoSEQ multiplex PCR, which spanned a total of 54 Vbeta and 13 Jbeta segments. TCRdb independently ran MiXCR on the immunoSEQ multiplex PCR reads; one entry per CDR3 protein. Of under 200,000 distinct CDR3 sequences detected, approximately 95% appear once; the ten largest clones hold less than 0.2%.

The TCR sequence derives from a human donor with multiple sclerosis. The V call is TRBV4-1, the J call TRBJ2-7; TRBD1 matches at 10 bases. The specimen sequenced was CD8+ T cells from PBMCs. The CDR3 here is CASSHRPGTGDEQYF. CDR3 coding DNA: TGCGCCAGCAGCCACCGTCCCGGGACAGGGGACGAGCAGTACTTC.